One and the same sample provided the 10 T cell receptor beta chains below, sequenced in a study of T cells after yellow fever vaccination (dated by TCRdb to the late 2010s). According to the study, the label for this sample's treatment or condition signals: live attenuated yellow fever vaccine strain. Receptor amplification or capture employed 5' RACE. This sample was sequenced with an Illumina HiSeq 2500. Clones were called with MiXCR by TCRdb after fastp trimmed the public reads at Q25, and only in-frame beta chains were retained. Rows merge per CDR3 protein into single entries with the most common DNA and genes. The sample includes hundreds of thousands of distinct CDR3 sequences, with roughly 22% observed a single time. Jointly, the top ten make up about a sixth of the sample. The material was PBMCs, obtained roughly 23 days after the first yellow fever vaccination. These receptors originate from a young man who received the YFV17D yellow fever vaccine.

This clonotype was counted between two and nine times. The CDR3 DNA is TGTGCCAGCAGACTAGTGAGGGGCCAGAGGAACAATGAGCAGTTCTTC. It specifies CASRLVRGQRNNEQFF. The chain links TRBV11-2 to TRBJ2-1; D might be TRBD1 or TRBD2, each matching 5 bases. Germline V lookup: CDR1 SGHAT, CDR2 FQNNGV. Trimming pared 6 bases from V and 5 bases from J, leaving 20 bases between. The CDR3 covers 16 residues.

CDR3 nucleotide sequence: TGCGCCAGCAGCGACCAGGGGGCCGGGGAATCACCCCTCCACTTT. Encoded protein: CASSDQGAGESPLHF. This chain links TRBV5-1 with TRBJ1-6; 8 positions agree with TRBD1. The CDR3 runs to 15 residues. Germline V gene lookup returns CDR1 SGHRS and CDR2 YFSETQ. The trim removed 4 bases at V and 10 bases at J, leaving 10 bases unmatched. Complete variable domain (other parts from reference TRBV5-1 and TRBJ1-6): KAGVTQTPRYLIKTRGQQVTLSCSPISGHRSVSWYQQTPGQGLQFLFEYFSETQRNKGNFPGRFSGRQFSNSRSEMNVSTLELGDSALYLCASSDQGAGESPLHFGNGTRLTVT.

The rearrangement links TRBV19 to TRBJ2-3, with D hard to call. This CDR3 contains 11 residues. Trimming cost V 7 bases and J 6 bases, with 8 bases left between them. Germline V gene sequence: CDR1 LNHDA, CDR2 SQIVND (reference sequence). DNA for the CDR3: TGTGCCAGTATATTTGGGGATACGCAGTATTTT. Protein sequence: CASIFGDTQYF. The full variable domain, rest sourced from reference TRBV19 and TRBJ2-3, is DGGITQSPKYLFRKEGQNVTLSCEQNLNHDAMYWYRQDPGQGLRLIYYSQIVNDFQKGDIAEGYSVSREKKESFPLTVTSAQKNPTAFYLCASIFGDTQYFGPGTRLTVL.

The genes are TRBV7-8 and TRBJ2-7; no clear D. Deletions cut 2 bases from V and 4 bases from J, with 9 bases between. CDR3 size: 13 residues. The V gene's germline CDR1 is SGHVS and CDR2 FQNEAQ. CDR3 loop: CASSLRQPYEQYF. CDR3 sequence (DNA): TGTGCCAGCAGCTTACGTCAGCCTTACGAGCAGTACTTC.

The CDR3 spells CASSLRPGENSPLHF. The CDR3 nucleotides read TGTGCCAGCAGCTTGCGTCCAGGGGAGAATTCACCCCTCCACTTT. The rearrangement uses TRBV5-5 and TRBJ1-6, with a possible D match to TRBD1 (6 bases). The V and J ends lost 1 base and 7 bases respectively, with 12 bases between them. This CDR3 spans 15 amino acids. The germline V gene has CDR1 SGHKS and CDR2 YYEKEE (reference sequence).

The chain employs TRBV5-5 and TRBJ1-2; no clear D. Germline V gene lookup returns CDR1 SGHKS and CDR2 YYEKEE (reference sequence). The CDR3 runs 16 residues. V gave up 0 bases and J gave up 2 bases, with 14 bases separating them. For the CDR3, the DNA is TGTGCCAGCAGCTTGGGTCCGGGATCATTCAACTATGGCTACACCTTC. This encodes CASSLGPGSFNYGYTF.

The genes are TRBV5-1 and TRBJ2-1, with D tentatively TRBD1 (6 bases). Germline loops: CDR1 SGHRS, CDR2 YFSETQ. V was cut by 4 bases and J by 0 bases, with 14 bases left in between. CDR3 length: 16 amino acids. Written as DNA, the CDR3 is TGCGCCAGCAGCGGTACAGGGTTCGGCTCCTACAATGAGCAGTTCTTC. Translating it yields CASSGTGFGSYNEQFF.

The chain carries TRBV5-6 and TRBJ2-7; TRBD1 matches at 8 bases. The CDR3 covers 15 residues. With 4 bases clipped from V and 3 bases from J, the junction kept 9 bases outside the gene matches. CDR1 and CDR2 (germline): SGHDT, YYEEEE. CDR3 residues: CASSPGQGLIYEQYV. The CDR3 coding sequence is TGTGCCAGCAGCCCCGGACAGGGTTTGATCTACGAGCAGTACGTC.

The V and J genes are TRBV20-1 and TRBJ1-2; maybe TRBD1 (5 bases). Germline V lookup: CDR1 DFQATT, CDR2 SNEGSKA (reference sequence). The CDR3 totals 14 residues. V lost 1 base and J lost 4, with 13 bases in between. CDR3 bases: TGCAGTGCTAGAGTCCGACAGCTTTTCTATGGCTACACCTTC. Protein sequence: CSARVRQLFYGYTF.

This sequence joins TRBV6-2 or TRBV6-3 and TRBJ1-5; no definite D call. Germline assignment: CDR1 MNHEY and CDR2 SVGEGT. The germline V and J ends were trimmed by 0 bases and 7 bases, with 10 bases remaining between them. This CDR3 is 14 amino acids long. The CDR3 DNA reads TGTGCCAGCAGTTACTCTGAGCCAGGCCAGCCCCAGCATTTT. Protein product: CASSYSEPGQPQHF.